The clone carrying this T cell receptor (beta chain) was seen a few times. Its antigen is unknown. Sequencing used immunoSEQ multiplex PCR; TCRdb keeps in-frame clones, though not all of them. The sample includes about 160,000 clones, around 87% of them seen just once. The data derive from a study of T cell responses to AZD1222 COVID-19 vaccine. Points from the study as a whole: Sampling captured repertoires only after the peak T cell response. Only a handful of people who got AZD1222 tested seropositive at baseline.

Germline assignment: CDR1 MNHEY and CDR2 SVGEGT. There are 15 residues in the CDR3. Trimming left V 2 bases short and J 2 bases short, with 10 bases between. This receptor was obtained from an adult who received the AZD1222 COVID-19 vaccine. The sequencing used peripheral blood, collected 28 days after the second AZD1222 dose. The genes are TRBV6-2 or TRBV6-3 and TRBJ1-5; no firm D call. CDR3 nucleotide sequence: TGTGCCAGCAGTTACGCGGCTGCCCGCAATCAGCCCCAGCATTTT. This sequence encodes CASSYAAARNQPQHF.